This is a list of T cell receptor beta chains from one sample in a study of T cell responses to AZD1222 COVID-19 vaccine. Method: immunoSEQ multiplex PCR; TCRdb's copy keeps in-frame clones and lacks some. The table shows 130,000 or so clones, with 90% occurring only once. The sample consisted of peripheral blood, taken 28 days after the second dose of the MenACWY control vaccine. The receptors originated from an adult who received the MenACWY meningococcal vaccine as a control. CDR3s include the opening cysteine and the closing phenylalanine or tryptophan. The D gene is left open where the match is weak. Clone size is shown for a subset of rows, as once, few, many or a class of expanded clone.

.,TRBD2,TRBJ2-1,13,TRBV6-5,TGTGCCAGCAGTTACCCACCGGGACTAGAGCAGTTCTTC,CASSYPPGLEQFF
.,TRBD1,TRBJ2-5,17,TRBV5-1,TGCGCCAGCAGCTTGGCACCGGGACAGGAAAAATTAGAGACCCAGTACTTC,CASSLAPGQEKLETQYF
.,.,TRBJ2-1,13,TRBV18,TGTGCCAGCTCACCTAGTAGCCTCAATGAGCAGTTCTTC,CASSPSSLNEQFF
.,.,TRBJ1-2,17,TRBV7-2,TGTGCCAGCAGCTTAACGGCGGGACGGTCGCTGGGCTATGGCTACACCTTC,CASSLTAGRSLGYGYTF
.,.,TRBJ2-5,14,TRBV9,TGTGCCAGCAGCCGGGGTCCTCAGAAGGAGACCCAGTACTTC,CASSRGPQKETQYF
.,.,TRBJ1-2,14,TRBV6-6,TGTGCCAGCAGTTACGCGGGGGAGAACTATGGCTACACCTTC,CASSYAGENYGYTF
.,TRBD1,TRBJ2-7,15,TRBV15,TGTGCCACCAGCATACGACAGGGTTCAACCTACGAGCAGTACTTC,CATSIRQGSTYEQYF
.,.,TRBJ1-3,14,TRBV5-4,TGTGCCAGCAGGATCAATCCGGGGAGTAACACCATATATTTT,CASRINPGSNTIYF
.,TRBD2,TRBJ2-7,15,TRBV24-1,TGTGCCACCAGTTCTCTTCGACTAGCGAGCTACGAGCAGTACTTC,CATSSLRLASYEQYF
.,TRBD1,TRBJ1-5,15,TRBV28,TGTGCCAGTGTTACAGGGGTCTATAGCAATCAGCCCCAGCATTTT,CASVTGVYSNQPQHF
.,.,TRBJ1-6,14,TRBV2,TGTGCCAGCGTAGGGGGCTCCTATAATTCACCCCTCCACTTT,CASVGGSYNSPLHF
.,TRBD2,TRBJ2-7,14,TRBV7-2,TGTGCCAGCAGCTCAAGGACTAGCGGGAGCACCAAGTACTTC,CASSSRTSGSTKYF
.,.,TRBJ1-5,16,TRBV11-2,TGTGCCAGCAGTTTAGCCGGCAGGGGAAGCAATCAGCCCCAGCATTTT,CASSLAGRGSNQPQHF
few,.,TRBJ1-1,13,TRBV10-1,TGCGCCACCCGGGCCACCCTGAGCACTGAAGCTTTCTTT,CATRATLSTEAFF
once,TRBD2,TRBJ2-3,17,TRBV4-2,TGTGCCAGCAGCCAAGATCAAGCGGGGGGTCAGGAAAGGGCGCAGTATTTT,CASSQDQAGGQERAQYF
.,TRBD1,TRBJ1-5,15,TRBV19,TGTGCCAGTAGAGGACAGGGTTTGGGCAATCAGCCCCAGCATTTT,CASRGQGLGNQPQHF
.,.,TRBJ2-5,16,TRBV5-1,TGCGCCAGCAAAAATGGGGACGGGGCCATCGGTGAGACCCAGTACTTC,CASKNGDGAIGETQYF
.,TRBD1,TRBJ1-6,16,TRBV10-1,TGCGCCAGCAGTGACACCCCACAGGGGACGGATTCACCCCTCCACTTT,CASSDTPQGTDSPLHF
.,TRBD1,TRBJ1-5,18,TRBV4-2,TGTGCCAGCAGCCCGGGACAGGGGGATTCGGCGGGCAATCAGCCCCAGCATTTT,CASSPGQGDSAGNQPQHF
.,.,TRBJ2-2,15,TRBV7-2,TGTGCCAGCAGCACGACCCGCCCAGGGCCCGGGGAGCTGTTTTTT,CASSTTRPGPGELFF
.,.,TRBJ2-5,13,TRBV5-1,TGCGCCAGCAGCCCGGGGGACCAAGAGACCCAGTACTTC,CASSPGDQETQYF
.,.,TRBJ1-5,13,TRBV15,TGTGCCACCAGCAGAGACCCAGAGGGCCCCCAGCATTTT,CATSRDPEGPQHF
.,.,TRBJ2-2,11,TRBV29-1,TGCAGCGTTGCCTTCGGCGGGGAGCTGTTTTTT,CSVAFGGELFF
few,.,TRBJ1-1,13,TRBV27,TGTGCCAGCAGTTTCACCCAGGCTTATGAAGCTTTCTTT,CASSFTQAYEAFF
.,TRBD2,TRBJ2-7,16,TRBV6-6,TGTGCCAGCAGCCGGACTAGCGGGAAGAGCTCCTACGAGCAGTACTTC,CASSRTSGKSSYEQYF
.,.,TRBJ1-5,17,TRBV19,TGTGCCAGCGCCGGGGACCCTTCCGGCTTAGGCTTTCAGCCCCAGCATTTT,CASAGDPSGLGFQPQHF
.,.,TRBJ2-1,16,TRBV7-9,TGTGCCAGCAGCCGAATCGGCAGGGGAGCCTACAATGAGCAGTTCTTC,CASSRIGRGAYNEQFF
.,.,TRBJ2-1,15,TRBV28,TGTGCCAGCAGACCCTGGGAGGGGGCGTCCAATGAGCAGTTCTTC,CASRPWEGASNEQFF
.,.,TRBJ2-7,16,TRBV7-9,TGTGCCAGCAGCTTAGGGGGTACAGGGAGTAGCAACGAGCAGTACTTC,CASSLGGTGSSNEQYF
once,TRBD1,TRBJ1-4,14,TRBV11-2,TGTGCCAGCGCGGTGATACAGGGGGGTGAAAAACTGTTTTTT,CASAVIQGGEKLFF
.,TRBD2,TRBJ2-5,13,TRBV15,TGTGCCACCAGCAGAGCGGGGGGTGAGACCCAGTACTTC,CATSRAGGETQYF
.,.,TRBJ2-5,14,TRBV5-4,TGTGCCAGCAGCTGGCACAGGGAATGGGAGACCCAGTACTTC,CASSWHREWETQYF
once,TRBD1,TRBJ2-3,14,TRBV30,TGTGCCTGGACCGGGACAGGGGGCTTAGATACGCAGTATTTT,CAWTGTGGLDTQYF
.,TRBD2,TRBJ2-3,17,TRBV7-3,TGTGCCAGCAGCTTAACCGCCGGGACTAGGAGCACAGATACGCAGTATTTT,CASSLTAGTRSTDTQYF
.,.,TRBJ2-1,16,TRBV5-4,TGTGCCAGCAGGCGGGGGTCAGGGGCGCAGGTCCATGAGCAGTTCTTC,CASRRGSGAQVHEQFF
.,.,TRBJ1-2,14,TRBV6-5,TGTGCCAGCAGGATGACAGTCTGGGGTAGCGGCTACACCTTC,CASRMTVWGSGYTF
once,.,TRBJ1-3,15,TRBV30,TGTGCCTGGCAGCCTACCAGGGTTGGAGGAAACACCATATATTTT,CAWQPTRVGGNTIYF
.,.,TRBJ1-6,14,TRBV9,TGTGCCAGCAGCGTTTCTGGGGATGGTTCACCCCTCCACTTT,CASSVSGDGSPLHF
.,.,TRBJ2-3,15,TRBV7-9,TGTGCCAGCAGCGTCCAGCGCCCCGCCACAGATACGCAGTATTTT,CASSVQRPATDTQYF
.,TRBD2,TRBJ2-1,16,TRBV5-5,TGTGCCAGCAGCTCACTAGCGGGGAGGTTGAACAATGAGCAGTTCTTC,CASSSLAGRLNNEQFF
.,.,TRBJ2-1,14,TRBV30,TGTGCCTGGAGTGGGGGAGGTGGGAATCATGAGCAGTTCTTC,CAWSGGGGNHEQFF
.,.,TRBJ2-5,15,TRBV5-4,TGTGCCAGCAGCGCGGGGACGGACTACCAAGAGACCCAGTACTTC,CASSAGTDYQETQYF
.,.,TRBJ1-6,15,TRBV7-6,TGTGCCAGCAGCCCCGAAAGCGCCTATAATTCACCCCTCCACTTT,CASSPESAYNSPLHF
.,.,TRBJ1-2,13,TRBV15,TGTGCCACCTCTGGTCGGGGGAACTATGGCTACACCTTC,CATSGRGNYGYTF
.,.,TRBJ1-2,16,TRBV19,TGTGCCAGTACCAACAAGGTGACCTCCATAGGGTATGGCTACACCTTC,CASTNKVTSIGYGYTF
.,TRBD1,TRBJ2-7,17,TRBV14,TGTGCCAGCAGCCAAGGTGGGACAGGGGGTTCGAAGTACGAGCAGTACTTC,CASSQGGTGGSKYEQYF
.,.,TRBJ1-2,12,TRBV28,TGTGCCAGCAGTTTGTCAGGGGCGAGCTACACCTTC,CASSLSGASYTF
.,.,TRBJ1-1,11,TRBV18,TGTGCCAGCTCATGGGGCACTGAAGCTTTCTTT,CASSWGTEAFF
.,.,TRBJ1-1,15,TRBV6-5,TGTGCCAGCAGTTACGAGGGATTAGTGAACACTGAAGCTTTCTTT,CASSYEGLVNTEAFF
.,.,TRBJ2-1,14,TRBV6-2/TRBV6-3,TGTGCCAGCAGTCCCCCCGGGTCCTACAATGAGCAGTTCTTC,CASSPPGSYNEQFF
few,TRBD1,TRBJ2-2,18,TRBV4-2,TGTGCCAGCAGCCAAGATCTGGGGGGACAGGGGAACACCGGGGAGCTGTTTTTT,CASSQDLGGQGNTGELFF
.,.,TRBJ1-2,15,TRBV19,TGTGCCAGTAGTATTTGGGACACTACTAACTATGGCTACACCTTC,CASSIWDTTNYGYTF
few,.,TRBJ1-3,16,TRBV6-5,TGTGCCAGCAGTTACTCCGTCGGAGGCTCTGGAAACACCATATATTTT,CASSYSVGGSGNTIYF